Given below is one T cell receptor (beta chain) in context. Its antigen is currently unknown. Measured with immunoSEQ multiplex PCR; TCRdb has only the in-frame clones, and not every one. The data show approximately 9,000 clones, roughly four fifths seen once. The record originates from a study of tumor-infiltrating lymphocytes in localized non-small cell lung cancer. Study-wide results and caveats: Not all patients were TCR sequenced, owing to tissue quantity. T-cell fraction did not differ between immunotypes IM1 and IM2.

The sequence was collected from a human donor with non-small cell lung cancer. The sequenced sample was uninvolved lung tissue not adjacent to the tumor.

The CDR3 DNA follows: TGTGCCTGGGCCAAGACTAGCGGTCCTAAAAACATTCAGTACTTC. This sequence encodes CAWAKTSGPKNIQYF. V and J are TRBV30 and TRBJ2-4; 9 bases are shared with TRBD2. The CDR3 is 15 amino acids. With V trimmed by 5 bases and J by 4 bases, 9 bases remained unmatched. Germline V CDR1 and CDR2: GTSNPN, SVGIG (reference sequence).